This TCR beta chain derives from a study of blood T cell repertoires in COVID-19. Study at large: Italy, Spain and the United States were the sources of the convalescent and acute COVID-19 samples. Sample material is recorded as cDNA or gDNA derived from T cells, B-cell-depleted T cells, or PBMCs.

Per the original data handling: Reference gene primer amplification yielded estimated nucleated cell counts. Generated by immunoSEQ multiplex PCR, the TCRdb table keeps only in-frame clones and is missing some. From that table come the V and J calls and clone size; the DNA was used to work out D and trimming. Of more than 50,000 clones detected, approximately 91% appear once; the ten largest clones hold roughly 1.5%. The CDR3 has 13 residues. With 1 base removed from V and 4 bases from J, the gap between germline ends came to 4 bases. The receptor comes from a human donor in a cohort sampled during active COVID-19. The specimen was peripheral blood. V usage is TRBV12-3 or TRBV12-4 and J usage is TRBJ2-2, with D unclear. CDR3 in DNA: TGTGCCAGCAGTTTAGTTCGCACCGGGGAGCTGTTTTTT. As protein: CASSLVRTGELFF.